These 18 T cell receptor beta chains were all obtained from the same sample, sequenced in a study of identical twins. TCRdb independently ran MiXCR on the 5' RACE reads; one entry per CDR3 protein. The sample yields 300,000 or so distinct CDR3 sequences, less than 9.5% seen once. These data were also filed under a second study, of yellow fever vaccine responses in identical twins.

Sequences were obtained from CD8+ T cells sorted from blood. The receptors here all came from a woman aged 18-29 years in good health.

This clonotype has at least ten counts. This rearrangement joins TRBV5-1 to TRBJ2-1; TRBD2 is a possible D gene (5 bases). The CDR3 has 14 amino acids. V was shortened by 4 bases and J by 5 bases, with 13 bases between the two germline ends. Germline CDR1 reads SGHRS; CDR2 reads YFSETQ. Here the CDR3 reads CASSATRINNEQFF. CDR3 DNA sequence: TGCGCCAGCAGCGCAACTAGGATTAACAATGAGCAGTTCTTC.

This clonotype has more than one count but fewer than ten. The chain is built from TRBV4-2 and TRBJ2-5; D unclear. The V gene lost 0 bases and the J gene lost 1 base, with 15 bases spanning the gap. This CDR3 is built from 17 residues. Germline-derived CDR1 and CDR2 are LGHNA and YNFKEQ. For the CDR3, the DNA is TGTGCCAGCAGCCAAGAAATTTCCGTCAGACCCCAAGAGACCCAGTACTTC. This encodes CASSQEISVRPQETQYF.

This clonotype has a count of ten or more. The rearrangement joins TRBV5-1 to TRBJ2-7; 14 bases map to TRBD2. The V gene end was trimmed by 4 bases and the J gene end by 6 bases; junction bases not matched to a gene: 24. The germline V gene has CDR1 SGHRS and CDR2 YFSETQ. This CDR3 has 21 amino acids. Written as DNA, the CDR3 is TGCGCCAGCAGCCCGCCAAGGCTGACTTATATGACTAGCGGGAGGGCAGTCGAGCAGTACTTC. Its translation is CASSPPRLTYMTSGRAVEQYF. The full variable domain, in which reference TRBV5-1 and TRBJ2-7 provide the parts outside the CDR3, is KAGVTQTPRYLIKTRGQQVTLSCSPISGHRSVSWYQQTPGQGLQFLFEYFSETQRNKGNFPGRFSGRQFSNSRSEMNVSTLELGDSALYLCASSPPRLTYMTSGRAVEQYFGPGTRLTVT.

A few counts support this clonotype. The chain recombines TRBV7-9 with TRBJ2-1, with D tentatively TRBD1 or TRBD2 (6 bases each). Germline-derived CDR1 and CDR2 are SEHNR and FQNEAQ (reference sequence). Trimming took 5 bases from V and 7 from J, leaving 15 bases between them. The CDR3 runs 14 residues. The CDR3 DNA reads as TGTGCCAGCAGCCATGGGGGGCGATTGAATGAGCAGTTCTTC. It specifies CASSHGGRLNEQFF. Drawing the rest from reference TRBV7-9 and TRBJ2-1, the complete variable domain is DTGVSQNPRHKITKRGQNVTFRCDPISEHNRLYWYRQTLGQGPEFLTYFQNEAQLEKSRLLSDRFSAERPKGSFSTLEIQRTEQGDSAMYLCASSHGGRLNEQFFGPGTRLTVL.

V and J are TRBV10-3 and TRBJ2-1; the match to TRBD2 covers 16 bases. The ends lost 3 bases at V and 1 base at J; junction bases unmatched: 6. The CDR3 extends over 19 amino acids. Per germline, CDR1 ENHRY and CDR2 SYGVKD. The DNA of the CDR3 is TGTGCCATCAGTGACGAGGGACTAGCGGGAGGGCCGTCCTACAATGAGCAGTTCTTC. Protein product: CAISDEGLAGGPSYNEQFF.

This clonotype was counted many times. The chain employs TRBV5-1 and TRBJ2-1; unclear D gene. The CDR3 contains 13 residues. The germline gives CDR1 SGHRS, CDR2 YFSETQ. Trimming took 7 bases from V and 4 from J, leaving 12 bases between them. As DNA, the CDR3 is TGCGCCAGCTCCCCCGAAGTATACAATGAGCAGTTCTTC. This encodes CASSPEVYNEQFF.

There are many counts of this clonotype. The chain recombines TRBV12-3 or TRBV12-4 with TRBJ1-4; 8 nucleotides line up with TRBD1. Trimming took 2 bases from V and 0 from J; bases not matched to a gene: 5. The CDR3 loop spans 17 amino acids. CDR3 nucleotides: TGTGCCAGCAGTTTATGGCCGGGACAGGCAACTAATGAAAAACTGTTTTTT. Protein: CASSLWPGQATNEKLFF.

The chain links TRBV6-5 to TRBJ2-2; TRBD2 matches 7 bases. This CDR3 region has 16 residues. The germline V gene encodes CDR1 MNHEY and CDR2 SVGAGI. V lost 0 bases, J lost 3 bases, and 4 bases stayed unmatched. This CDR3 reads CASSYSAGVDTGELFF. The DNA of the CDR3 is TGTGCCAGCAGTTACTCGGCGGGGGTGGACACCGGGGAGCTGTTTTTT.

This rearrangement joins TRBV30 to TRBJ2-5; no definite D call. The CDR3 contains 13 residues. The V gene lost 3 bases and the J gene lost 1 base, with 9 bases spanning the gap. CDR1 and CDR2 from the germline V gene are GTSNPN and SVGIG (reference sequence). CDR3 DNA: TGTGCCTGGAGACCACACGTCCAAGAGACCCAGTACTTC. It encodes CAWRPHVQETQYF.

In this sample, this clonotype turned up a few times. The V gene is TRBV7-6, the J gene TRBJ2-2; possibly TRBD1 for D (5 bases). V was shortened by 1 base and J by 2 bases, with 11 bases between the two germline ends. CDR1 and CDR2 (germline): SGHVS, FNYEAQ. This CDR3 has 16 residues. CDR3 DNA sequence: TGTGCCAGCAGCTTAGTTCAGGGCAGAAACACCGGGGAGCTGTTTTTT. Residues: CASSLVQGRNTGELFF.

This clonotype was picked up many times. V is TRBV6-1 and J is TRBJ2-5; 8 bases match TRBD1. CDR3 length equals 15 residues. The J segment lost 10 bases and the V segment lost 2 bases, leaving 12 bases of the junction unmatched. In germline, CDR1 is MNHNS, CDR2 SASEGT. For the CDR3, the DNA is TGTGCCAGCAGTGAATTAGGACAGGGCGCGGAGGTCCAGTACTTC. Translating gives CASSELGQGAEVQYF.

This clonotype was seen only a few times. The chain couples TRBV6-2 or TRBV6-3 to TRBJ2-7, with D perhaps assigned TRBD1 or TRBD2 (5 bases each). This CDR3 spans 18 amino acids. V was pared by 5 bases and J by 3 bases, with 26 bases between. Germline assignment: CDR1 MNHEY and CDR2 SVGEGT. The DNA of the CDR3 is TGTGCCAGCAGTCCTGATATCACCGGGACCCTCGGCGGCTACGAGCAGTACTTC. Amino acids: CASSPDITGTLGGYEQYF.

The chain links TRBV14 to TRBJ2-7; TRBD2 matches at 7 bases. Germline trimming cut 3 bases from V and 3 bases from J; bases unmatched to any gene: 26. Looked up from germline, CDR1 is SGHDN and CDR2 is FVKESK. This CDR3 is built from 21 residues. The chain's CDR3 is CASSHWFRDQGPGGLLYEQYF. The CDR3 DNA follows: TGTGCCAGCAGCCATTGGTTCCGGGACCAGGGACCGGGGGGATTACTCTACGAGCAGTACTTC.

The rearrangement links TRBV28 to TRBJ2-1; TRBD1 might be the D (5 bases). V lost 2 bases and J 0 bases, leaving 14 bases between the germline ends. Germline V CDR1 and CDR2: MDHEN, SYDVKM. The CDR3 totals 17 residues. CDR3 sequence (DNA): TGTGCCAGCAGTTTAAATACAGGACCCACCTCCTACAATGAGCAGTTCTTC. This gives the protein CASSLNTGPTSYNEQFF.

This clonotype was seen at least ten times. This chain uses TRBV25-1 with TRBJ1-2, with D possibly matching TRBD1 (5 bases). The CDR3 sequence is 13 residues long. Germline lookup yields CDR1 MGHDK and CDR2 SYGVNS. The V gene lost 3 bases and the J gene lost 7 bases, with 12 bases spanning the gap. CDR3 DNA sequence: TGTGCCAGCAGTGATGTAGGGGTCGGTGGCTACACCTTC. It is translated as CASSDVGVGGYTF.

The table lists this clonotype with many counts. The chain is built from TRBV6-1 and TRBJ2-3; D is unclear. Germline lookup yields CDR1 MNHNS and CDR2 SASEGT. V lost 6 bases to trimming and J lost 0 bases, with 13 bases between them. CDR3 length equals 15 residues. CDR3 in DNA: TGTGCCAGCAGAGACCGACATACTAGCACAGATACGCAGTATTTT. It yields the protein CASRDRHTSTDTQYF.

This clonotype was seen more than once but under ten times. This chain uses TRBV6-2 or TRBV6-3 with TRBJ2-3; 9 bases match TRBD2. There are 14 residues in the CDR3. Germline CDR1 reads MNHEY; CDR2 reads SVGEGT. J gave up 4 bases and V 2 bases, and 1 base lay outside the gene matches. CDR3: CASSYEREADTQYF. The CDR3 DNA follows: TGTGCCAGCAGTTACGAGCGGGAGGCAGATACGCAGTATTTT.

This chain uses TRBV7-6 with TRBJ1-6; 9 bases map to TRBD1. The trim removed 1 base at V and 7 bases at J, leaving 8 bases unmatched. Germline CDR1 and CDR2: SGHVS and FNYEAQ. The CDR3 loop spans 17 amino acids. CDR3 bases: TGTGCCAGCAGCTTAGTTCCGAGACAGGGGGTAAATTCACCCCTCCACTTT. Amino acids: CASSLVPRQGVNSPLHF.